This T cell receptor (beta chain) originates from a study of CD8+CD57+ T cells in acquired aplastic anemia (dated by TCRdb to 2016 to 2019). About the investigation overall: Extracted DNA from sorted CD4+ and CD8+ cells averaged around 3.3 ug, ranging from about 0.2 to 30 ug. For healthy donor samples, the average read count was around 9.9 million for CD4+ cells and 11 million to 14 million for CD8+ cells. On the study overall, not on this receptor specifically: Around 31 CD8+ CDR3 sequences were shared between patients and controls but appeared highly expressed in patients and within their immunodominant clones. Patients and healthy controls showed no significant difference in CD8+ Simpson's diversity (P=0.060).

V lost 5 bases and J lost 4 bases, and the count of bases not matched to a germline gene is 14. The germline V gene specifies MGHDK as CDR1 and SYGVNS as CDR2. Its CDR3 holds 17 amino acids, cysteine through phenylalanine. Only the CDR3 portion is preserved as DNA: 51 bases, with reading frame beginning at the first base. TCR repertoires of sorted CD4+ and CD8+ blood T cells from severe aplastic anemia patients and healthy subjects were deep-sequenced in the study. Ficoll-Paque density gradient centrifugation was used to isolate peripheral blood mononuclear cells. Before DNA was extracted, CD4+ and CD8+ T cells were sorted using either FACS or magnetic beads. Profiling of TCR beta VDJ combinations and CDR3 sequences used genomic DNA as the template. TCR repertoire sequencing was run on an Illumina HiSeq 2000. In the original analysis: Repertoires were assessed using TRBV/TRBJ rearrangement plots, CDR3 size and DJ length profiles, and Simpson's diversity index. The most abundant DNA sequence in the deep sequencing data was taken as the immunodominant clone. CDR3 amino acid sequences were screened for sharing across subjects and compared with published repertoires and the VDJdb database. TCRdb trimmed public reads at Q25 via fastp, called clones via MiXCR and kept in-frame beta chains. CDR3 protein duplicates are merged, each entry listing the most common genes and DNA. These V and J calls are TCRdb output, not the study's own analysis. Here the sample has a few hundred thousand distinct CDR3 sequences; 61% occur a single time. The top ten constitute less than 30% of the sample.

For this clonotype: Its target antigen remains unknown. Within one base of it there is no much larger clone, and no base qualities were kept.

The chain joins TRBV25-1 to TRBJ2-5; TRBD2 agrees with 9 junctional bases. The receptor comes from a human donor in good health. The sequenced sample was sorted CD4+, CD8+, or CD8+CD57+ T cells (not recorded which) from PBMCs. The CDR3 region has the sequence CASSRASGMSGGETQYF. The DNA is as follows: TGTGCCAGCAGTAGGGCTAGCGGGATGAGCGGGGGAGAGACCCAGTACTTC.